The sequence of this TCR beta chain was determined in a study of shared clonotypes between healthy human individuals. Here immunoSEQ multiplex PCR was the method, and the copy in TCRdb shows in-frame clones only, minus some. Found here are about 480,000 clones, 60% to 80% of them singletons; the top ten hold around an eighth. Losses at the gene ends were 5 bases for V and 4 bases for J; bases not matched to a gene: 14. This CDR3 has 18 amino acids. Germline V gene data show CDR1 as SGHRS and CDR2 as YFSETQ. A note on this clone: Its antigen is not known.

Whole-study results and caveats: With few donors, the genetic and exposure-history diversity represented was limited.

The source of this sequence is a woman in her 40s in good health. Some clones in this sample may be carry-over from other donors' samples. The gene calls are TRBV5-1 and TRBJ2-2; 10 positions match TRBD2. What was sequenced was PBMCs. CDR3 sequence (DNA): TGCGCCAGCAGTAAATCCCTAGCGGGAGATCAGGTCACCGGGGAGCTGTTTTTT. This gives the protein CASSKSLAGDQVTGELFF.